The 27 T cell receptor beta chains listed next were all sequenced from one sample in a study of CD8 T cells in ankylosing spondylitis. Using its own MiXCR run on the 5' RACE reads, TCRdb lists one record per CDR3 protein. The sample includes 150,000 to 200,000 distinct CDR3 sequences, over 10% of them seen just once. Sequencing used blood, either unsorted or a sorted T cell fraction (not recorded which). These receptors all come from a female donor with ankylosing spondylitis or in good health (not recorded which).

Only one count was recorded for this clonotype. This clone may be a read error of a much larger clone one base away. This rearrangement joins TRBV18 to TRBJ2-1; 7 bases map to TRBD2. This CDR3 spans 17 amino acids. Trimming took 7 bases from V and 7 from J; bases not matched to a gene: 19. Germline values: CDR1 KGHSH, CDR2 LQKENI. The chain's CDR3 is CASCPTVREVLFNEQFF. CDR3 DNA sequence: TGTGCCAGCTGCCCCACCGTACGGGAGGTCTTGTTTAATGAGCAGTTCTTC.

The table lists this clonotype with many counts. This CDR3 reads CASSPRSGSTGELFF. CDR3 nucleotide sequence: TGTGCCAGCAGCCCCCGAAGCGGGTCCACGGGGGAGCTGTTTTTT. The chain carries TRBV7-2 and TRBJ2-2; tentative D call: TRBD2 (6 bases). Deletions cut 5 bases from V and 8 bases from J, with 18 bases between. CDR3 length: 15 amino acids. The germline V gene has CDR1 SGHTA and CDR2 FQGNSA.

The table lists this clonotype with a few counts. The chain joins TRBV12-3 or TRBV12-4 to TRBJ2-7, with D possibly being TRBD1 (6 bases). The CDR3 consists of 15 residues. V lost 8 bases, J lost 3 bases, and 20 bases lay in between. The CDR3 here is CASADAGTLYYEQYF. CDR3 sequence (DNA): TGTGCCAGCGCCGACGCCGGGACACTCTACTACGAGCAGTACTTC.

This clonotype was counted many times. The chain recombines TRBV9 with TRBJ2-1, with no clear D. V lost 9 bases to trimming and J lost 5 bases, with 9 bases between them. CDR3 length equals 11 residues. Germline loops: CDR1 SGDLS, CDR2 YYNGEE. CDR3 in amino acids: CAIKRNNEQFF. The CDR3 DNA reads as TGTGCCATCAAGCGAAACAATGAGCAGTTCTTC.

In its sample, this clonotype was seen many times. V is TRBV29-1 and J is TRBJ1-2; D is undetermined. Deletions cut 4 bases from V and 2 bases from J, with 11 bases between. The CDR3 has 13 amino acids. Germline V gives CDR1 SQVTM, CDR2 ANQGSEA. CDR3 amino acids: CSVGQGFNYGYTF. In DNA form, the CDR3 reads TGCAGCGTTGGACAAGGGTTCAACTATGGCTACACCTTC.

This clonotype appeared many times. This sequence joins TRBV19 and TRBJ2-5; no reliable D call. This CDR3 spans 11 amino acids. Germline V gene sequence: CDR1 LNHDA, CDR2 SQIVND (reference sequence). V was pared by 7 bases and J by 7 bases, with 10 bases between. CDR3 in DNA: TGTGCCAGTATGAGAAAAGCGACCCAGTACTTC. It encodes CASMRKATQYF.

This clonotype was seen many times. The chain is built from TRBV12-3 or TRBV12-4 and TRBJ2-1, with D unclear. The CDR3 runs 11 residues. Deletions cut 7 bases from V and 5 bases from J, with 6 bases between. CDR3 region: CASTPNNEQFF. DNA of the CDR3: TGTGCCAGCACCCCCAACAATGAGCAGTTCTTC.

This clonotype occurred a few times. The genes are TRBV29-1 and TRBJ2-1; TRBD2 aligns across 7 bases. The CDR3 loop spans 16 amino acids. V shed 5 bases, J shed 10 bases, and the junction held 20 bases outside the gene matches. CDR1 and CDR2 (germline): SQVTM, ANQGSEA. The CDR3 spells CSVSVSASPLGGEQFF. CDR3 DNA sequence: TGCAGCGTTTCGGTTAGTGCGTCTCCTTTGGGGGGGGAGCAGTTCTTC.

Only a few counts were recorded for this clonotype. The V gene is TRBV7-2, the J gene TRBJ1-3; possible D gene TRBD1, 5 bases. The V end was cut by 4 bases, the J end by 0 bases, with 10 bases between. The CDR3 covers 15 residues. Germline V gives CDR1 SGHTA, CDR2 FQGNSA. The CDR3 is CASSSGRGSGNTIYF. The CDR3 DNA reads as TGTGCCAGCAGCTCAGGGCGCGGCTCTGGAAACACCATATATTTT.

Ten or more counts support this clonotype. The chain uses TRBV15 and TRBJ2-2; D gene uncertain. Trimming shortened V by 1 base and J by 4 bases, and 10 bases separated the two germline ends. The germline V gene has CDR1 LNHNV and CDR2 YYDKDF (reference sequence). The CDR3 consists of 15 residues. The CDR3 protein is CATSRGVELTGELFF. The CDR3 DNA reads TGTGCCACCAGCAGAGGCGTCGAGCTCACCGGGGAGCTGTTTTTT.

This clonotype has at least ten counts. CDR3 loop: CASSLGGGGGTMGAFF. CDR3 sequence (DNA): TGTGCCAGCAGCTTAGGGGGAGGGGGCGGAACGATGGGAGCTTTCTTT. The J gene is TRBJ1-1, the V gene TRBV7-2, with 7 bases that match TRBD1. V lost 1 base to trimming and J lost 10 bases; unmatched junction nucleotides: 15. The CDR3 has 16 amino acids. CDR1 SGHTA and CDR2 FQGNSA come from the germline V gene.

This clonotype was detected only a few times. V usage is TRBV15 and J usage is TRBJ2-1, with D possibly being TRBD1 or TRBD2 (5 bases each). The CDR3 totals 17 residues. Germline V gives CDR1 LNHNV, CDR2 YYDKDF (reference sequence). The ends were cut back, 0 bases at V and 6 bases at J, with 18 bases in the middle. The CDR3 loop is CATSRDRPGPEGNEQFF. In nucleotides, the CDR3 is TGTGCCACCAGCAGAGATCGTCCGGGACCAGAAGGCAATGAGCAGTTCTTC.

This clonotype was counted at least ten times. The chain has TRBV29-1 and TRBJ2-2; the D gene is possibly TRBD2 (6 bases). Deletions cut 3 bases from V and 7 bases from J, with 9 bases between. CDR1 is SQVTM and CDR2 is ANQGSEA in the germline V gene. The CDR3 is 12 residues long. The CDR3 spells CSVEEGIGELFF. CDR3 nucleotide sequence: TGCAGCGTTGAGGAGGGGATCGGGGAGCTGTTTTTT.

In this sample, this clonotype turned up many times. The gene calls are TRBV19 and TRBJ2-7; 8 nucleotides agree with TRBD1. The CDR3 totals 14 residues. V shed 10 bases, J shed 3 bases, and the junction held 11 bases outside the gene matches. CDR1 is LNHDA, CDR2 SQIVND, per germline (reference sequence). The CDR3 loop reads CATTRTGTNYEQYF. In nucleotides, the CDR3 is TGTGCCACAACCCGGACAGGGACAAACTACGAGCAGTACTTC.

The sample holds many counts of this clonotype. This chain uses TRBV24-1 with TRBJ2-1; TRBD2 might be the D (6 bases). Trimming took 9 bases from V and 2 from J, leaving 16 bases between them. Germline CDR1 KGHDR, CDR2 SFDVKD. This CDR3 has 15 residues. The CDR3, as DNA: TGTGCCACCGGTCTGGGCGGGATGACCTACAATGAGCAGTTCTTC. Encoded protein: CATGLGGMTYNEQFF.

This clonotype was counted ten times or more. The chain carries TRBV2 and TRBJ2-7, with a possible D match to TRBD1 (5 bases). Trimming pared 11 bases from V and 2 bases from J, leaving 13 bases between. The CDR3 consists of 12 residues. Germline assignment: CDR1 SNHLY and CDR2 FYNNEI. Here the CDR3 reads CAARTGTYEQYF. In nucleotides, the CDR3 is TGTGCCGCCCGTACAGGAACCTACGAGCAGTACTTC.

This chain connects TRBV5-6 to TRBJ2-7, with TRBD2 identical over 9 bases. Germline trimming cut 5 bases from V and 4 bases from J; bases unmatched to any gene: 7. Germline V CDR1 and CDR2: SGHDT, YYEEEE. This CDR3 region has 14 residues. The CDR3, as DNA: TGTGCCAGCAGTTTAGCGGGAGCTGTGTACGAGCAGTACTTC. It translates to CASSLAGAVYEQYF.

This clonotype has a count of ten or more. The CDR3 loop is CASSLAPGGTEAFF. The CDR3 DNA reads TGCGCCAGCAGCTTGGCCCCAGGGGGCACTGAAGCTTTCTTT. The rearrangement joins TRBV5-1 to TRBJ1-1, with 7 positions matching TRBD1. Looked up from germline, CDR1 is SGHRS and CDR2 is YFSETQ. V lost 0 bases and J lost 4; bases outside the gene matches: 3. The CDR3 sequence is 14 residues long.

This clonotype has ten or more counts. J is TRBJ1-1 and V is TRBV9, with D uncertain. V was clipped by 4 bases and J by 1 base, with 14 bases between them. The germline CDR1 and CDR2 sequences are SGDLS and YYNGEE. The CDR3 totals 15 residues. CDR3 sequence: CASSNRPGPNTEAFF. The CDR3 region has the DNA TGTGCCAGCAGCAACAGACCGGGCCCGAACACTGAAGCTTTCTTT.

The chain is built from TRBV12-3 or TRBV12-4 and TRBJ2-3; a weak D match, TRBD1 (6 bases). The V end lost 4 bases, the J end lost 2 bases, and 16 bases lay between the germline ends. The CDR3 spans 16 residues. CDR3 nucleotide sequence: TGTGCCAGCAGTTCCGGGACACTCGGTCACACAGATACGCAGTATTTT. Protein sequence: CASSSGTLGHTDTQYF.

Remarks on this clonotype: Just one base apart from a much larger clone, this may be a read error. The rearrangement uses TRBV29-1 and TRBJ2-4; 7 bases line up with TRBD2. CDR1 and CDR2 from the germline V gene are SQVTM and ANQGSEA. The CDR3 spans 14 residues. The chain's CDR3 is CTTREARGKNIQYF. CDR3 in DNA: TGCACCACTCGGGAGGCCCGGGGCAAAAACATTCAGTACTTC.

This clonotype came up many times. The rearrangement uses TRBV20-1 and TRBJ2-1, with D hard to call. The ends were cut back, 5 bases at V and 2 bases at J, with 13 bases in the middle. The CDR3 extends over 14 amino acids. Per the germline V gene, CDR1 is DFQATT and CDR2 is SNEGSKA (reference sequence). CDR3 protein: CSAPVSPTYNEQFF. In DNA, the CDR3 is TGCAGTGCTCCAGTCTCGCCAACCTACAATGAGCAGTTCTTC.

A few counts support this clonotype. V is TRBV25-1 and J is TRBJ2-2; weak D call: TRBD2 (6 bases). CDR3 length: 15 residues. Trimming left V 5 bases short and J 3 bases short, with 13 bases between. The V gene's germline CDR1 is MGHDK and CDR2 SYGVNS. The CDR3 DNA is TGTGCCAGCAGTTGGATGGAGGGCGACACCGGGGAGCTGTTTTTT. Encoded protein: CASSWMEGDTGELFF.

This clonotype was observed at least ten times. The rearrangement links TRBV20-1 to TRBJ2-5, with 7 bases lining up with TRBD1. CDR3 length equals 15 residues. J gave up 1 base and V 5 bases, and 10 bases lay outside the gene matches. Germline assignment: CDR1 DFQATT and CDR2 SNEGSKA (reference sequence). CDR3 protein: CSASRDSFTQETQYF. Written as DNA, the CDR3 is TGCAGTGCTTCCCGGGACAGCTTCACCCAAGAGACCCAGTACTTC.

The CDR3, as DNA: TGCAGTGCTAGGCCCGGACTCCGGGTCAGTAATGAGCAGTTCTTC. Protein: CSARPGLRVSNEQFF. V is TRBV20-1 and J is TRBJ2-1, with a possible D match to TRBD2 (5 bases). The CDR3 is 15 amino acids. The V and J ends lost 3 bases and 7 bases respectively, with 19 bases between them. Germline assignment: CDR1 DFQATT and CDR2 SNEGSKA (reference sequence).

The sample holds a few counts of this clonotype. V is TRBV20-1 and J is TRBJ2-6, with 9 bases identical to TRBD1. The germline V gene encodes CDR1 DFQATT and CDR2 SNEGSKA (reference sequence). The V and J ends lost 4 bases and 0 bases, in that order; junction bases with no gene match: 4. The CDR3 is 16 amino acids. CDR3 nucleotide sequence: TGCAGTGCTACGGACAGGGGACACTCTGGGGCCAACGTCCTGACTTTC. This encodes CSATDRGHSGANVLTF.

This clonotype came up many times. The CDR3 coding sequence is TGTGCCAGCAGCTTTACCTCTGGGGCCAACGTCCTGACTTTC. Its protein product is CASSFTSGANVLTF. The V gene is TRBV7-8, the J gene TRBJ2-6; D is ambiguous. This CDR3 region has 14 residues. With 3 bases removed from V and 0 bases from J, the gap between germline ends came to 3 bases. Germline lookup yields CDR1 SGHVS and CDR2 FQNEAQ.